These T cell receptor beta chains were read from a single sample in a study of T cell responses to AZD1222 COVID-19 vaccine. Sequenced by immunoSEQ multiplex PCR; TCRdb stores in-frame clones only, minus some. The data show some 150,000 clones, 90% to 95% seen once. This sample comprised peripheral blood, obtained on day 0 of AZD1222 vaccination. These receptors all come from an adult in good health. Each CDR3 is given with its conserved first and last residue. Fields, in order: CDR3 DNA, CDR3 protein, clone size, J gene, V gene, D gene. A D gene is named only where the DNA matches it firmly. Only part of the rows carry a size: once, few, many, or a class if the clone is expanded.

DNA: TGCAGTGCTAGAGTAGGAGAGACCCAGTACTTC
CDR3: CSARVGETQYF
size: NA
J: TRBJ2-5
V: TRBV20-1
D: NA

DNA: TGCGCCAGCAGCCAAGAATTGGCGGGGTACGAGCAGTACTTC
CDR3: CASSQELAGYEQYF
size: NA
J: TRBJ2-7
V: TRBV4-1
D: NA

DNA: TGTGCTAGTGGTCCCCCTAATAAACAGATTTACAATGAGCAGTTCTTC
CDR3: CASGPPNKQIYNEQFF
size: NA
J: TRBJ2-1
V: TRBV12-5
D: NA

DNA: TGTGCCAGCAGCCAACAGGGACTAGCAGGTAATGAGCAGTTCTTC
CDR3: CASSQQGLAGNEQFF
size: NA
J: TRBJ2-1
V: TRBV7-3
D: TRBD2

DNA: TGCGCCAGCAGCCACTCAGCCGGCAACAATGAGCAGTTCTTC
CDR3: CASSHSAGNNEQFF
size: NA
J: TRBJ2-1
V: TRBV5-1
D: NA

DNA: TGTGCCAGCAGCTTAGGGACGGACAATTCACCCCTCCACTTT
CDR3: CASSLGTDNSPLHF
size: once
J: TRBJ1-6
V: TRBV11-3
D: NA

DNA: TGTGCCACCAGCAGAGAACTAGCTGCTAGCACAGATACGCAGTATTTT
CDR3: CATSRELAASTDTQYF
size: NA
J: TRBJ2-3
V: TRBV15
D: NA

DNA: TGTGCCAGCGGACTAGCAGGTTACGAGCAGTACTTC
CDR3: CASGLAGYEQYF
size: NA
J: TRBJ2-7
V: TRBV28
D: TRBD2

DNA: TGTGCCAGTAGTGCCCCCGGGACAGGGCGACTTGCGGGAAACACCATATATTTT
CDR3: CASSAPGTGRLAGNTIYF
size: NA
J: TRBJ1-3
V: TRBV19
D: TRBD1

DNA: TGTGCCACCAGCTTCCGACGGGCCGGGGGCAATCAGCCCCAGCATTTT
CDR3: CATSFRRAGGNQPQHF
size: NA
J: TRBJ1-5
V: TRBV15
D: NA

DNA: TGTGCCTGGACCTTAGACAGAGCGGTGAACACTGAAGCTTTCTTT
CDR3: CAWTLDRAVNTEAFF
size: NA
J: TRBJ1-1
V: TRBV30
D: NA

DNA: TGTGCCAGTAGTCCCTTCCGGGGGGACAGGGGATCCCACGAGCAGTACTTC
CDR3: CASSPFRGDRGSHEQYF
size: NA
J: TRBJ2-7
V: TRBV19
D: TRBD1

DNA: TGTGCCAGCAGCTGGACAGCTAGCAATCAGCCCCAGCATTTT
CDR3: CASSWTASNQPQHF
size: NA
J: TRBJ1-5
V: TRBV5-5
D: NA

DNA: TGTGCCAGCAGCCGAGACAGTAGCAATCAGCCCCAGCATTTT
CDR3: CASSRDSSNQPQHF
size: NA
J: TRBJ1-5
V: TRBV7-8
D: NA

DNA: TGTGCCAGCAGCTTGGGTCGGGAAGTGAACACTGAAGCTTTCTTT
CDR3: CASSLGREVNTEAFF
size: NA
J: TRBJ1-1
V: TRBV5-4
D: NA

DNA: TGTGCCAGCAGAACCGGGACATTTCCTTCACCCCTCCACTTT
CDR3: CASRTGTFPSPLHF
size: NA
J: TRBJ1-6
V: TRBV2
D: NA

DNA: TGTGCCAGCAGTGAACTCTTGCCGGGCTCCTACGAGCAGTACTTC
CDR3: CASSELLPGSYEQYF
size: NA
J: TRBJ2-7
V: TRBV2
D: NA

DNA: TGTGCCAGCAGAAACGGGGCGCAGACAGGGAGGCACACCTTC
CDR3: CASRNGAQTGRHTF
size: NA
J: TRBJ1-2
V: TRBV6-5
D: TRBD1

DNA: TGTGCCAGCAGCTACCGGGGACCCATCCAAGAGACCCAGTACTTC
CDR3: CASSYRGPIQETQYF
size: NA
J: TRBJ2-5
V: TRBV3-1/TRBV3-2
D: NA

DNA: TGTGCCAGCAGCTTAGGATCCAGGGGGATCCTTTCTGGAAACACCATATATTTT
CDR3: CASSLGSRGILSGNTIYF
size: NA
J: TRBJ1-3
V: TRBV7-6
D: TRBD1

DNA: TGTGCCAGCAACTTTGGCCAGAGCTCCACTGAAGCTTTCTTT
CDR3: CASNFGQSSTEAFF
size: NA
J: TRBJ1-1
V: TRBV7-9
D: NA

DNA: TGTGCCAGCAGTCCAGACCGGGGACTAGCGGGAGGGAGAGAGCAGTACTTC
CDR3: CASSPDRGLAGGREQYF
size: once
J: TRBJ2-7
V: TRBV28
D: TRBD2

DNA: TGTGCCAGCAGCTTGGGTTTCGTAGGGGGTACTCTTAATTCACCCCTCCACTTT
CDR3: CASSLGFVGGTLNSPLHF
size: NA
J: TRBJ1-6
V: TRBV5-4
D: NA

DNA: TGTGCCAGCAGCTACTGGGAGCTGCGCCAGGATGAGCAGTTCTTC
CDR3: CASSYWELRQDEQFF
size: NA
J: TRBJ2-1
V: TRBV28
D: NA

DNA: TGTGCCAGCAGCTTGGAACCGGGACCGCGCACCGGGGAGCTGTTTTTT
CDR3: CASSLEPGPRTGELFF
size: NA
J: TRBJ2-2
V: TRBV5-6
D: NA

DNA: TGCGCCAGCAGCCAAGTTCTCGGGACAGGTCTTGATCAGCCCCAGCATTTT
CDR3: CASSQVLGTGLDQPQHF
size: NA
J: TRBJ1-5
V: TRBV4-3
D: TRBD1

DNA: TGTGCCAGCAGCCCAGGGGGCAGCTATGGCTACACCTTC
CDR3: CASSPGGSYGYTF
size: NA
J: TRBJ1-2
V: TRBV7-7
D: TRBD1

DNA: TGTGCCAGCAGCTTAAGTGCCCCAGGAACAGGGACAGATACGCAGTATTTT
CDR3: CASSLSAPGTGTDTQYF
size: NA
J: TRBJ2-3
V: TRBV7-8
D: NA

DNA: TGCGCCAGCAGCCCCGGGAGAGCTAGCACAGATACGCAGTATTTT
CDR3: CASSPGRASTDTQYF
size: NA
J: TRBJ2-3
V: TRBV5-1
D: NA